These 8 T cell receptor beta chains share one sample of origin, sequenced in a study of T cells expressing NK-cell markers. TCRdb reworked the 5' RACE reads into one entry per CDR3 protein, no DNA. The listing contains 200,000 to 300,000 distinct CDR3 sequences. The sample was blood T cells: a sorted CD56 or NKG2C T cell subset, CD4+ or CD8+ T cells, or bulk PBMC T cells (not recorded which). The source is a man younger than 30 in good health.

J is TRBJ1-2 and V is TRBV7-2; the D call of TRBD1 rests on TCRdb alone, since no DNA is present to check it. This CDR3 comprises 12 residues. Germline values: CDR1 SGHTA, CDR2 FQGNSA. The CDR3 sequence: CASSSDSYGYTF.

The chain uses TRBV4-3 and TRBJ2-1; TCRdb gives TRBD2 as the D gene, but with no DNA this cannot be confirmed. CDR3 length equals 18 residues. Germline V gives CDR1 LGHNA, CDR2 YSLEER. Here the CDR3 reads CASSQRWVSRLSYNEQFF.

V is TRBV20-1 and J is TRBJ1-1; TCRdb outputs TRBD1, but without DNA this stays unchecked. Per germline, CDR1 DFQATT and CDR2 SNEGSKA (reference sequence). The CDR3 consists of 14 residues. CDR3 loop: CSALTTGTPWGAFF.

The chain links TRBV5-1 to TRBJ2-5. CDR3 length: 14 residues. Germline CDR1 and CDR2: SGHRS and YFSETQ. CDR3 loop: CASSLGDGLETQYF.

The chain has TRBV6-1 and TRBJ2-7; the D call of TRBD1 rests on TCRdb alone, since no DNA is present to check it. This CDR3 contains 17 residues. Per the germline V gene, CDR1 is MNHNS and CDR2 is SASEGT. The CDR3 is CASRNIAGQALSYEQYF.

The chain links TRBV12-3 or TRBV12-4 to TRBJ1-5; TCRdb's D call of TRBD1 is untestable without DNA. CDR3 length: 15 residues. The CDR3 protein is CASSAGTGSNQPQHF.

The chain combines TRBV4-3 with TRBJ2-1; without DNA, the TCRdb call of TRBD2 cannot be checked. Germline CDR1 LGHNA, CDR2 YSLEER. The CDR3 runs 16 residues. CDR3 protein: CASSPQGLAGNNEQFF.

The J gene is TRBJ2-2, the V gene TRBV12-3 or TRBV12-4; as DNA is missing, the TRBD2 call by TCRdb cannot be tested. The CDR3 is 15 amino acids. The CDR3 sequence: CASSYYLRNTGELFF.